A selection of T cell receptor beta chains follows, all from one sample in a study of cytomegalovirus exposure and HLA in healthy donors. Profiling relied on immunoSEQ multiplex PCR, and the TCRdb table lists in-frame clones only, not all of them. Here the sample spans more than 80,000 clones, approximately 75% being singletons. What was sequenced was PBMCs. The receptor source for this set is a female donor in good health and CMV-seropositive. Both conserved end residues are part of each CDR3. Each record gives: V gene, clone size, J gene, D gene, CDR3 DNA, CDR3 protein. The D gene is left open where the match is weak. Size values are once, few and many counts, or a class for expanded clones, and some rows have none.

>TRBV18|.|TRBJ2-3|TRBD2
TGTGCCAGCTCACCCGTAGCGGGGGGGGCAGATACGCAGTATTTT
CASSPVAGGADTQYF
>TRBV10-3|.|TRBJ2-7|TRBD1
TGTGCCATCAGTAGTACCGGGACAGGGATATCCTACGAGCAGTACTTC
CAISSTGTGISYEQYF
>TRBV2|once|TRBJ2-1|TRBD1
TGTGCCAGCAGGGACAGGGGGGGGTTTGGGCAGTTCTTC
CASRDRGGFGQFF
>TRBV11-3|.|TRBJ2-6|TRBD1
TGTGCCAGCAGCTTAACAGGGGGATCAAAGGCCAACGTCCTGACTTTC
CASSLTGGSKANVLTF
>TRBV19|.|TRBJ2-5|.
TGTGCCAGTAGCCAGGGGCAAGAGACCCAGTACTTC
CASSQGQETQYF
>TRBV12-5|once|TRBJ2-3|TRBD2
TGTGCTAGTGGTAAAAGCGGGAGGGCCATAGATACGCAGTATTTT
CASGKSGRAIDTQYF
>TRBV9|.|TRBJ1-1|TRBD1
TGTGCCAGCAGCGAGGGACAGGGGCGGACTGAAGCTTTCTTT
CASSEGQGRTEAFF
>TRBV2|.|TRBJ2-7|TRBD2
TGTGCCAGCACCCCCCGGGCTAGCGGGAGCCCCGAGCAGTACTTC
CASTPRASGSPEQYF
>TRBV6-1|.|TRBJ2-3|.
TGTGCCAGCATTTCGAGGAGACCTACAGATACGCAGTATTTT
CASISRRPTDTQYF
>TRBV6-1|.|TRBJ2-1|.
TGTGCCAGCAGTCAGGAAGAGGGTTCCTACAATGAGCAGTTCTTC
CASSQEEGSYNEQFF
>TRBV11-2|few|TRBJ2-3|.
TGTGCCAGCAGCTTACAGGGTTATTATTGGGATACGCAGTATTTT
CASSLQGYYWDTQYF
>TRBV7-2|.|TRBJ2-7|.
TGTGCCAGCAGCTCCGACAGACCGGGCCCCTACGAGCAGTACTTC
CASSSDRPGPYEQYF
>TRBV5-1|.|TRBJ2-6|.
TGCGCCAGCAGCTTGCCAGGGGACGGGGCCAACGTCCTGACTTTC
CASSLPGDGANVLTF
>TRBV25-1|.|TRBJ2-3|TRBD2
TGTGCCAGCAGTGAACTACCGGGACTAGCGGGGTCCGATACGCAGTATTTT
CASSELPGLAGSDTQYF
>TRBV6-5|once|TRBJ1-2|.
TGTGCCAGCAGTTACTCTAACGCGCCCGGGTTCTATGGCTACACCTTC
CASSYSNAPGFYGYTF
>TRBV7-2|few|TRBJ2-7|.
TGTGCCAGCAGCTTAAAGGGGGGAGCGGGGGAGCAGTACTTC
CASSLKGGAGEQYF
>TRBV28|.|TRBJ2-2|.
TGTGCCAGCAGTTTCCGCAGCCAGGGGTCCGGGGAGCTGTTTTTT
CASSFRSQGSGELFF
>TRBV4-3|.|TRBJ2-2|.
TGCGCCAGCAGCCAAGATTCCCCAGAGAACACCGGGGAGCTGTTTTTT
CASSQDSPENTGELFF
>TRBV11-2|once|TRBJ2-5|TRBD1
TGTGCCAGCAGCTTAGACCTACAGGGGGCAGGGGGAGAGACCCAGTACTTC
CASSLDLQGAGGETQYF
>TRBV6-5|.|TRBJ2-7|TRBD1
TGTGCCAGCAGACGTAGGACAGGGGGTTTCTACGAGCAGTACTTC
CASRRRTGGFYEQYF
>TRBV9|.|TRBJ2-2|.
TGTGCCAGCAGCGTAGCTGCGGAGACCGGGGAGCTGTTTTTT
CASSVAAETGELFF
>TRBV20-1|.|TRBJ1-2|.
TGCAGTGCGCCCGAGGAGGGCTACACCTTC
CSAPEEGYTF
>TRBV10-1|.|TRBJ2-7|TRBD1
TGCGCCAACTCACTCGGACAGGGGGCCTACGAGCAGTACTTC
CANSLGQGAYEQYF
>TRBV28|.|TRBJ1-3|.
TGTGCCAGCAGCTATTTGACATTCTCTAGAAACACCATATATTTT
CASSYLTFSRNTIYF
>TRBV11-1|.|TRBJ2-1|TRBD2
TGTGCCAGCAGCTTCGGTCTAGCGGGAGTCTCTGAGCAGTTCTTC
CASSFGLAGVSEQFF
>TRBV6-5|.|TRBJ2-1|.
TGTGCCAGCAGTTATCAGAGTTACAGCATAGAGCAGTTCTTC
CASSYQSYSIEQFF
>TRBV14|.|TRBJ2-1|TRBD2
TGTGCCAGCAGCCAAGATATGGGACTATCCTACAATGAGCAGTTCTTC
CASSQDMGLSYNEQFF
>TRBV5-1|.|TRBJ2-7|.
TGCGCCAGCAGTCAGGGTACAGGCCATCCTACCTACGAGCAGTACTTC
CASSQGTGHPTYEQYF
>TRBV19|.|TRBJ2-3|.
TGTGCCAGTCAATCTGGCGATACGCAGTATTTT
CASQSGDTQYF
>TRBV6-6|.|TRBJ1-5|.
TGTGCCAGCAGATTTTGGAGGGAAGGCAATCAGCCCCAGCATTTT
CASRFWREGNQPQHF